Below are 9 T cell receptor beta chains sequenced from a single sample in a study of response to subunit inactivated influenza vaccine. From the RT-PCR reads, TCRdb called clonotypes with MiXCR, one entry per CDR3 protein. The sample includes 530,000 or so distinct CDR3 sequences, roughly 23% seen only once; the top ten take 1.5% to 2%. The sample in question was CD4+ T cells sorted from PBMCs, obtained approximately 5 days after vaccination. These receptors originate from a man aged 50 to 60 who received an inactivated influenza vaccine.

The chain couples TRBV20-1 to TRBJ2-5; D perhaps matches TRBD1 (7 bases). V was shortened by 6 bases and J by 5 bases, with 13 bases between the two germline ends. Germline assignment: CDR1 DFQATT and CDR2 SNEGSKA (reference sequence). This CDR3 region has 12 residues. CDR3 sequence: CSASRGVETQYF. The CDR3 coding sequence is TGCAGTGCCAGCAGGGGGGTGGAGACCCAGTACTTC.

This clonotype has a handful of counts. The chain recombines TRBV6-1 with TRBJ1-5, with no clear D. This CDR3 has 13 residues. Per the germline V gene, CDR1 is MNHNS and CDR2 is SASEGT. Trimming shortened V by 2 bases and J by 5 bases, and 7 bases separated the two germline ends. CDR3 loop: CASSESGDQPQHF. The CDR3 nucleotides read TGTGCCAGCAGTGAAAGCGGGGATCAGCCCCAGCATTTT.

This clonotype was picked up a small number of times. This sequence joins TRBV27 and TRBJ2-1, with no clear D. The CDR3 contains 14 residues. Germline-derived CDR1 and CDR2 are MNHEY and SMNVEV (reference sequence). Trimming removed 5 bases at V and 10 bases at J, with 18 bases between. CDR3: CASSPTNRMGEQFF. In DNA form, the CDR3 reads TGTGCCAGCAGTCCCACCAATCGAATGGGGGAGCAGTTCTTC.

This rearrangement joins TRBV12-3 or TRBV12-4 to TRBJ1-5; 8 bases match TRBD1. CDR3 length: 14 residues. Losses at the gene ends were 8 bases for V and 4 bases for J; bases not matched to a gene: 7. The CDR3 coding sequence is TGTGCCAGCGGAAGACAGGGGACGAATCAGCCCCAGCATTTT. Translated: CASGRQGTNQPQHF.

In this sample, this clonotype turned up many times. This chain joins TRBV12-3 or TRBV12-4 and TRBJ2-7; D is unresolved. The CDR3 has 12 amino acids. V shed 4 bases and J shed 3 bases, with 7 bases lying between them. CDR3 sequence (DNA): TGTGCCAGCAGTTCCAGAAACTACGAGCAGTACTTC. Translated: CASSSRNYEQYF.

This clonotype was counted a few times. This chain joins TRBV7-9 and TRBJ2-1; D perhaps matches TRBD2 (6 bases). Trimming left V 5 bases short and J 9 bases short, with 11 bases between. In germline, CDR1 is SEHNR, CDR2 FQNEAQ (reference sequence). The CDR3 sequence is 12 residues long. CDR3 in amino acids: CASSLGTVEQFF. CDR3 sequence (DNA): TGTGCCAGCAGCCTCGGGACTGTTGAGCAGTTCTTC.

The V and J genes are TRBV29-1 and TRBJ2-7, with TRBD1 matching 9 bases. Germline CDR1 is SQVTM and CDR2 is ANQGSEA. This CDR3 has 14 residues. V lost 7 bases to trimming and J lost 6 bases; unmatched junction nucleotides: 13. The CDR3: CSAVRGQGTAEQYF. CDR3 DNA sequence: TGCAGCGCAGTACGCGGACAGGGGACAGCCGAGCAGTACTTC.

The V call is TRBV20-1, the J call TRBJ2-1; TRBD2 might be the D (5 bases). Per germline, CDR1 DFQATT and CDR2 SNEGSKA (reference sequence). This CDR3 comprises 13 residues. V gave up 3 bases and J gave up 2 bases, with 8 bases separating them. The CDR3 spells CSARRAPYNEQFF. The CDR3 DNA reads TGCAGTGCTAGGCGGGCACCCTACAATGAGCAGTTCTTC.

V gene TRBV7-6 combines with J gene TRBJ2-7; 9 bases align to TRBD1. This CDR3 spans 14 amino acids. V gave up 4 bases and J gave up 6 bases; unmatched junction bases: 7. Looked up from germline, CDR1 is SGHVS and CDR2 is FNYEAQ. CDR3 DNA sequence: TGTGCCAGCAGCTCAACAGGGACAGGGTTCGAGCAGTACTTC. It translates to CASSSTGTGFEQYF. Variable domain in full (rest from reference TRBV7-6 and TRBJ2-7): GAGVSQSPRYKVTKRGQDVALRCDPISGHVSLYWYRQALGQGPEFLTYFNYEAQQDKSGLPNDRFSAERPEGSISTLTIQRTEQRDSAMYRCASSSTGTGFEQYFGPGTRLTVT.